The subject of this entry is one T cell receptor (beta chain). Its recognized antigen is unknown. No qualities accompany the bases; no much larger clone lies one base away. RNA was extracted with the RNeasy kit and roughly 0.45 to 1 ug was reverse transcribed using random hexamers. TCR beta CDR3 regions were amplified with the immunoSEQ multiplex PCR assay covering 54 Vbeta and 13 Jbeta segments. To correct PCR amplification bias, a synthetic template baseline was used for both primer optimization and computational correction. Per the original workflow: Reads were annotated to V, D and J genes per IMGT and analyzed with immunoSEQ Analyzer, keeping only productive sequences. Clonality was calculated as one minus the Shannon entropy normalized by log2 of the number of productive unique sequences. Public and private clones were assessed among the 100 most prevalent clones of each patient and control. A clone was defined as Susac-specific if it was absent from the healthy and MS cohorts, from more than 850 published viral clones and from other ImmuneACCESS disease sequences. TCRdb cleaned the public reads at Q25 with fastp, built clones with MiXCR and kept in-frame beta chains. Rows merge per CDR3 protein into single entries with the most common DNA and genes. TCRdb, not the authors, supplied the V and J calls. This sample is represented by 200,000 or so distinct CDR3 sequences; about 96% of them were singletons. The biggest ten clones account for about 0.096% of the sample.

This sample was taken from a study of CD8 T cells in Susac syndrome (dated by TCRdb to about 2019). Looking at the study overall: The study used repertoire sequencing to test whether antigen drove CD8+ T cell activation and differentiation in Susac syndrome.

Peripheral blood CD8+ and CD4+ T cells from healthy donors, Susac syndrome patients and multiple sclerosis patients were profiled by high-throughput TCR beta sequencing. The multiple sclerosis controls were treatment-naive patients who had stable or active relapsing-remitting disease and met the revised McDonald criteria. CD8+ TEMRA cells were enriched by FACS, while bulk CD8+ and CD4+ T cells were purified by magnetic negative isolation. Blood was drawn into EDTA tubes, processed within 24 hours, and PBMCs were isolated by density gradient centrifugation. PBMCs intended for TCR sequencing were cryopreserved in liquid nitrogen and were subsequently thawed in a 37 degrees C water bath. The sorted or isolated CD4+, CD8+ and CD8+ TEMRA cells had a purity of 90% or higher. What the research found in general, with its limitations: The number of individuals in the TCR sequencing and HLA analysis was acknowledged as relatively small.

This receptor was identified in a human donor with multiple sclerosis. Source material: CD4+ T cells from PBMCs.

The sequenced DNA is TGTGCCAGCGGTCTAGGGACAGATACGCAGTATTTT. The translation is CASGLGTDTQYF. The chain employs TRBV3-1 and TRBJ2-3; confidence is insufficient to name the D gene. V is shortened by 8 bases, J by 3 bases, and the region joining them spans 9 bases. From its cysteine to its phenylalanine, the CDR3 spans 12 amino acids. Only the CDR3 portion is preserved as DNA: 36 bases, with reading frame beginning at the first base. Reading the germline V gene (reference sequence) gives CDR1 LGHDT and CDR2 YNNKEL.